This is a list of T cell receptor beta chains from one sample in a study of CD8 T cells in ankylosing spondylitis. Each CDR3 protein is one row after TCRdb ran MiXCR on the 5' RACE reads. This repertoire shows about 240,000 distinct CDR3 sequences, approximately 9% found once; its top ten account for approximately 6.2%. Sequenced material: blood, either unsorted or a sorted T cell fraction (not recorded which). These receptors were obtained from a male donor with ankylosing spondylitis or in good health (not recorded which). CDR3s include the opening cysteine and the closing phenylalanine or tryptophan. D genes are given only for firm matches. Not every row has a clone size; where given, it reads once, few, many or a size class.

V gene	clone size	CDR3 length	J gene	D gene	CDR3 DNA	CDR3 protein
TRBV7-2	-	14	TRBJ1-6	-	TGTGCCAGCAGCTTCCCCGCGAGGGTTTCACCCCTCCACTTT	CASSFPARVSPLHF
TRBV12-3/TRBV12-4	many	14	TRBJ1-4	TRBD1	TGTGCCAGCAGTCCAGGGGGCGTCGGAGAAAAACTGTTTTTT	CASSPGGVGEKLFF
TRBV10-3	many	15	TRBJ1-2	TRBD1	TGTGCCATCAGCACCGGGACAGGGGATCGGCAGGGCTACACCTTC	CAISTGTGDRQGYTF
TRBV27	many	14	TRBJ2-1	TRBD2	TGTGCCAGCAGTTTATTCCTAGCGGGAGATGAGCAGTTCTTC	CASSLFLAGDEQFF
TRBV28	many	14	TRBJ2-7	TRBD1	TGTGCCAGCAGTTTCTCGACAGGGGAGTACGAGCAGTACTTC	CASSFSTGEYEQYF
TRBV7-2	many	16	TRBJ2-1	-	TGTGCCAGCAGCTTAGATGACAGCGGGCCATACAATGAGCAGTTCTTC	CASSLDDSGPYNEQFF
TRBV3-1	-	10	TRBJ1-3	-	TGTGCCAGCCATAGCAACACCATATATTTT	CASHSNTIYF
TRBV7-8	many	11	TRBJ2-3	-	TGTGCCAGCACAGGGGCAGATACGCAGTATTTT	CASTGADTQYF
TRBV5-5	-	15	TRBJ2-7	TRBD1	TGTGCCAGCAGCTTGGAGTGGGACAGGCCCTACGAGCAGTACTTC	CASSLEWDRPYEQYF
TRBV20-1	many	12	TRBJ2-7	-	TGCAGTGCCGGGACGGGGAGCTACGAGCAGTACTTC	CSAGTGSYEQYF
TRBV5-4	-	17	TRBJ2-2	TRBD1	TGTGCCAGCAGCTCCGGGACAGGGGTTCGTGGCACCGGGGAGCTGTTTTTT	CASSSGTGVRGTGELFF
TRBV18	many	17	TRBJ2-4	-	TGTGCCAGCTCACCCCTAGATAGCGGAAGAGCCAAAAACATTCAGTACTTC	CASSPLDSGRAKNIQYF
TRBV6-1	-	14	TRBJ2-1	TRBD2	TGTGCCAGCAGCCGGACTAGCGGGAGGTTTGAGCAGTTCTTC	CASSRTSGRFEQFF
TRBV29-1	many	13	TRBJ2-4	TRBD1	TGCAGCGTTGCTCAGGACAGGGGGAACATTCAGTACTTC	CSVAQDRGNIQYF
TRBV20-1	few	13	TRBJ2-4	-	TGCAGTGCTAGCTGGGGGGAGGAAAACATTCAGTACTTC	CSASWGEENIQYF
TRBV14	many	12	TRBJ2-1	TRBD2	TGTGCCAGCAGATTCGCGGGGGGTCCGCAGTTCTTC	CASRFAGGPQFF
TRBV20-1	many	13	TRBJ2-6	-	TGCAGTGCCTTTGTCTCTGGGGCCAACGTCCTGACTTTC	CSAFVSGANVLTF
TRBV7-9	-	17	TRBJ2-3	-	TGTGCCAGCAGCAACAGGGGGAGGGTAGGAGCGACAGATACGCAGTATTTT	CASSNRGRVGATDTQYF
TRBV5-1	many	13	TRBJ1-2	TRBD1	TGCGCCAGCAGCCCTACAGGGGCAGAAGGCTACACCTTC	CASSPTGAEGYTF
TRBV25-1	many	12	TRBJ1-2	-	TGTGCCAGCAGTGCTGGGACGTCGAGCTACACCTTC	CASSAGTSSYTF
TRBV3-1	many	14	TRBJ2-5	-	TGTGCCAGCAGCCATCCTGACCTACAAGAGACCCAGTACTTC	CASSHPDLQETQYF
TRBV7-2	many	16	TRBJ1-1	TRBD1	TGTGCCAGCAGCTTAGTGACAGGGGTCATGAACACTGAAGCTTTCTTT	CASSLVTGVMNTEAFF
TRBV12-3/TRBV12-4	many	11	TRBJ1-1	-	TGTGCCAGCAGCTCGGGGTACAGAGCTTTCTTT	CASSSGYRAFF
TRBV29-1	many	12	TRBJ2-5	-	TGCATCGCCTCTTGGGGGAGGGAGACCCAGTACTTC	CIASWGRETQYF
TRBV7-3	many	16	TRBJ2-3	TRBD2	TGTGCCAGCAGTTCACTAGCGGGGGTTAGCACAGATACGCAGTATTTT	CASSSLAGVSTDTQYF
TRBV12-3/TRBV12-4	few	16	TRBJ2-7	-	TGTGCCAGCAGCTTTTCCCCCCCGGACAGCTCCTACGAGCAGTACTTC	CASSFSPPDSSYEQYF
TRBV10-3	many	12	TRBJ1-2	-	TGTGCCATCAGTGCGGGACCCCTGGGCTACACCTTC	CAISAGPLGYTF
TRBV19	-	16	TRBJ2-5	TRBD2	TGTGCCAGTTCCGGGACTAGCGGGGGCCCCGGAGAGACCCAGTACTTC	CASSGTSGGPGETQYF
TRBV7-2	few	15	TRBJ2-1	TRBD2	TGTGCCAGCAGCTTGACTAGCGGGAGGGGGAGTGAGCAGTTCTTC	CASSLTSGRGSEQFF
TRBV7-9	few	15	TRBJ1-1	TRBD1	TGTGCCAGCAGCTTAAGGCAGGGGGCTGGCACTGAAGCTTTCTTT	CASSLRQGAGTEAFF
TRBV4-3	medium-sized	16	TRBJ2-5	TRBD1	TGCGCCAGCAGCCATACCCTAGGACAGGGAGAAGAGACCCAGTACTTC	CASSHTLGQGEETQYF
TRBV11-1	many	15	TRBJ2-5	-	TGTGCCAGCAGCCCCCCCTTTCATCCTCAAGAGACCCAGTACTTC	CASSPPFHPQETQYF
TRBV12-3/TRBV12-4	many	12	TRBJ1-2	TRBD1	TGTGCCAGCAGCCGGGACAGGGGTGATCCTTCTTTC	CASSRDRGDPSF
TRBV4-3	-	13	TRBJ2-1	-	TGCGCCAGCAGCCAAGATCTTTATCGGGAGCAGTTCTTC	CASSQDLYREQFF
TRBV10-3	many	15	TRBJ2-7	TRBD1	TGTGCCATCAGTGGGAGGGGACAGGGACTCTACGAGCAGTACTTC	CAISGRGQGLYEQYF
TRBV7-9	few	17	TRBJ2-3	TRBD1	TGTGCCAGCAGCCCGACCGGGACAGGGGCCAGCACAGATACGCAGTATTTT	CASSPTGTGASTDTQYF
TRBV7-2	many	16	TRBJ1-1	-	TGTGCCAGCAGCCCCGCAGGGGCTGGTATGAACACTGAAGCTTTCTTT	CASSPAGAGMNTEAFF
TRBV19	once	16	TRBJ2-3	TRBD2	TGTGCCGCCAGTAGTATGGTGGGAGGGAGCACAGATACGCAGTATTTT	CAASSMVGGSTDTQYF
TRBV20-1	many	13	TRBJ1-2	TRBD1	TGCAGTGCTCCACCCGGGACAGTCTATGGCTACACCTTC	CSAPPGTVYGYTF
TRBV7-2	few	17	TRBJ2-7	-	TGTGCCAGCAGCCCCCGGCCCGGGACCGTCCTCTCCTACGAGCAGTACTTC	CASSPRPGTVLSYEQYF
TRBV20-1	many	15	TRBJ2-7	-	TGCAGTGGTCAACCCGCACAGGGAGGCTCCTACGAGCAGTACTTC	CSGQPAQGGSYEQYF
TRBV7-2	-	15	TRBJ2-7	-	TGTGCCAGCAGCTTAGGCAGGGGAGAATACTACGAGCAGTACTTC	CASSLGRGEYYEQYF
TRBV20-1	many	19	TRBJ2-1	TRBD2	TGCAGTGCTAGATCCATGGGACTAGCGGGGGGGCTCTACTACAATGAGCAGTTCTTC	CSARSMGLAGGLYYNEQFF
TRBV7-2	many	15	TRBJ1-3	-	TGTGCCAGCAGCGCCGTCGGCAGGGGTGGAAACACCATATATTTT	CASSAVGRGGNTIYF
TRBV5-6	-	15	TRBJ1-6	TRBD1	TGTGCCAGCAGCTTCGGGGAACAGGGGGGTTCACCCCTCCACTTT	CASSFGEQGGSPLHF
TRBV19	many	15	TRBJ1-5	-	TGTGCCAGTAGTATTAATCAGGGTCGCAATCAGCCCCAGCATTTT	CASSINQGRNQPQHF
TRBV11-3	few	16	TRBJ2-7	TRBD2	TGTGCCAGCAGCTTAGGGGGGGGGGTAAGTTCCTACGAGCAGTACTTC	CASSLGGGVSSYEQYF
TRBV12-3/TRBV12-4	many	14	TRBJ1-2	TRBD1	TGTGCCAGCAGTTATCCGGGACAGGGGGATGGCTACACCTTC	CASSYPGQGDGYTF
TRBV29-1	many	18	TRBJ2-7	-	TGCAGCGTTGGAGGGCGGGGTCAGGCTTGGGGAGAACGAGGCGAGCAGTACTTC	CSVGGRGQAWGERGEQYF
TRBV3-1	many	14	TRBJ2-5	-	TGTGCCAGCAGCCAAACGCGGGGCCAAGAGACCCAGTACTTC	CASSQTRGQETQYF